Listed here are 14 T cell receptor beta chains from one sample, sequenced in a study of T cell responses to AZD1222 COVID-19 vaccine. Profiled with immunoSEQ multiplex PCR; TCRdb holds only in-frame clones, not every one. The sample holds 64,000 or so clones; 84% are singletons and the top ten take approximately 7%. The starting material was peripheral blood, obtained on day 0 of AZD1222 vaccination. Source of these receptors: an adult in good health.

This clone was recorded a few times. This sequence joins TRBV25-1 and TRBJ1-2; D might be TRBD1 (5 bases). The CDR3 has 15 amino acids. Germline CDR1 is MGHDK and CDR2 is SYGVNS. V lost 2 bases and J 7 bases, leaving 17 bases between the germline ends. The CDR3 sequence is CASSEPRTGDSGYTF. The CDR3 nucleotides are TGTGCCAGCAGTGAACCCCGGACGGGGGATTCTGGCTACACCTTC.

This clone was seen more than once but under ten times. The chain links TRBV4-2 to TRBJ2-2, with TRBD1 as a possible D gene (6 bases). Looked up from germline, CDR1 is LGHNA and CDR2 is YNFKEQ. The CDR3 consists of 15 residues. V shed 5 bases and J shed 6 bases, with 16 bases lying between them. The CDR3 sequence: CASSFRYRVAGELFF. CDR3 DNA sequence: TGTGCCAGCAGCTTTCGTTACAGGGTTGCCGGGGAGCTGTTTTTT.

The gene calls are TRBV7-8 and TRBJ2-7, with 9 positions matching TRBD1. Germline CDR1 is SGHVS and CDR2 is FQNEAQ. After removal of 0 bases from V and 3 bases from J, the junction contained 6 bases not matched to a gene. This CDR3 has 16 residues. The CDR3 DNA sequence: TGTGCCAGCAGCTTAGCCCGGACAGGGGAAAGCTACGAGCAGTACTTC. It is translated as CASSLARTGESYEQYF. Looking up the rest from reference TRBV7-8 and TRBJ2-7 gives the full variable domain: GAGVSQSPRYKVAKRGQDVALRCDPISGHVSLFWYQQALGQGPEFLTYFQNEAQLDKSGLPSDRFFAERPEGSVSTLKIQRTQQEDSAVYLCASSLARTGESYEQYFGPGTRLTVT.

The chain carries TRBV5-4 and TRBJ2-2; 9 bases agree with TRBD2. V gave up 3 bases and J gave up 2 bases; unmatched junction bases: 5. This CDR3 contains 16 residues. Germline CDR1 SGHNT, CDR2 YYREEE (reference sequence). Written as DNA, the CDR3 is TGTGCCAGCAGCTCCGGAGCGGGGGGAAACACCGGGGAGCTGTTTTTT. This sequence encodes CASSSGAGGNTGELFF. The entire variable domain, with the rest obtained from reference TRBV5-4 and TRBJ2-2, is as follows: ETGVTQSPTHLIKTRGQQVTLRCSSQSGHNTVSWYQQALGQGPQFIFQYYREEENGRGNFPPRFSGLQFPNYSSELNVNALELDDSALYLCASSSGAGGNTGELFFGEGSRLTVL.

The V call is TRBV3-1 (or the pseudogene TRBV3-2), the J call TRBJ1-2, with TRBD1 identical over 8 bases. Germline V gives CDR1 LGHDT, CDR2 YNNKEL (reference sequence). CDR3 size: 15 residues. The V and J ends lost 0 bases and 4 bases, in that order; junction bases with no gene match: 4. CDR3 nucleotide sequence: TGTGCCAGCAGCCAAGATACCGGACAGGGCTATGGCTACACCTTC. Protein sequence: CASSQDTGQGYGYTF.

The chain uses TRBV12-3 or TRBV12-4 and TRBJ1-6; D uncertain. CDR3 length equals 11 residues. Trimming shortened V by 3 bases and J by 10 bases, and 4 bases separated the two germline ends. The CDR3 DNA reads TGTGCCAGCAGTTTCGGCTCACCCCTCCACTTT. It translates to CASSFGSPLHF.

The chain employs TRBV12-3 or TRBV12-4 and TRBJ2-3; D might be TRBD2 (5 bases). The germline V and J ends were trimmed by 4 bases and 4 bases, with 6 bases remaining between them. The CDR3 loop spans 12 amino acids. The CDR3 loop reads CASSWTPDTQYF. Here the CDR3 DNA reads TGTGCCAGCAGTTGGACTCCAGATACGCAGTATTTT.

This chain links TRBV19 with TRBJ1-4; D gene uncertain. Deletions cut 3 bases from V and 3 bases from J, with 5 bases between. The germline V gene encodes CDR1 LNHDA and CDR2 SQIVND (reference sequence). The CDR3 contains 13 residues. The CDR3 coding sequence is TGTGCCAGTAGTATCCGAGCTAATGAAAAACTGTTTTTT. This translates into CASSIRANEKLFF.

This clone was counted once. CDR3 protein: CASSYQGFGAYEQYF. The CDR3 DNA reads TGTGCCAGCAGTTACCAGGGTTTTGGGGCCTACGAGCAGTACTTC. This sequence joins TRBV6-2 or TRBV6-3 and TRBJ2-7, with a possible D match to TRBD1 (5 bases). CDR1 and CDR2 (germline): MNHEY, SVGEGT. V lost 2 bases to trimming and J lost 2 bases, with 13 bases between them. The CDR3 covers 15 residues.

The chain joins TRBV25-1 to TRBJ2-6, with D unresolved. With 8 bases removed from V and 0 bases from J, the gap between germline ends came to 8 bases. In germline, CDR1 is MGHDK, CDR2 SYGVNS. The CDR3 is made up of 14 amino acids. CDR3 in DNA: TGTGCCAGCCCCAGGCTCTCTGGGGCCAACGTCCTGACTTTC. The encoded protein is CASPRLSGANVLTF.

V usage is TRBV27 and J usage is TRBJ1-5; 7 bases are a match to TRBD1. The V segment lost 3 bases and the J segment 4 bases; nucleotides outside the gene matches: 6. CDR1 MNHEY and CDR2 SMNVEV come from the germline V gene (reference sequence). CDR3 length: 15 amino acids. CDR3 loop: CASSFRAGGNQPQHF. The CDR3 DNA reads TGTGCCAGCAGTTTTAGGGCAGGGGGGAATCAGCCCCAGCATTTT.

The chain joins TRBV30 to TRBJ1-4, with no clear D. V lost 3 bases and J lost 3, with 8 bases in between. This CDR3 is 13 amino acids long. The V gene's germline CDR1 is GTSNPN and CDR2 SVGIG (reference sequence). The CDR3 loop reads CAWREYSNEKLFF. The CDR3 DNA follows: TGTGCCTGGAGGGAGTACTCTAATGAAAAACTGTTTTTT.

V gene TRBV5-6 combines with J gene TRBJ2-7, with unresolved D. This CDR3 has 14 amino acids. The germline V gene has CDR1 SGHDT and CDR2 YYEEEE. V was shortened by 4 bases and J by 2 bases, with 13 bases between the two germline ends. The CDR3 DNA reads TGTGCCAGCAGCCCCTCCCTAGGTGCCTACGAGCAGTACTTC. It translates to CASSPSLGAYEQYF.

The chain recombines TRBV12-3 or TRBV12-4 with TRBJ2-1; D is possibly TRBD2 (5 bases). The CDR3 contains 13 residues. Trimming removed 1 base from V and 8 bases from J, with 9 bases in between. The DNA of the CDR3 is TGTGCCAGCAGTTTAGATCGGGGTCATGAGCAGTTCTTC. It codes for CASSLDRGHEQFF.